This TCR beta chain was retrieved from a study of graft-versus-host responses after intestinal transplantation. About this clone itself: The antigen is unknown.

The protocol was immunoSEQ multiplex PCR, while the TCRdb copy is restricted to in-frame clones and leaves out a portion. The sample contains over 45,000 clones, around 90% of which appear only once. CDR3 length: 12 residues. Trimming took off 6 bases at V and 1 base at J, with 6 bases between the two ends. Germline CDR1 reads SNHLY; CDR2 reads FYNNEI. Material: unstimulated CD4+ T cells sorted from spleen or lymph node cells, obtained before transplant. The clonotype was recovered from a human donor who was the organ donor for an intestinal transplant. This rearrangement joins TRBV2 to TRBJ1-2; D not resolved. CDR3 nucleotide sequence: TGTGCCAGCAGAATCAATAACTATGGCTACACCTTC. Encoded protein: CASRINNYGYTF.